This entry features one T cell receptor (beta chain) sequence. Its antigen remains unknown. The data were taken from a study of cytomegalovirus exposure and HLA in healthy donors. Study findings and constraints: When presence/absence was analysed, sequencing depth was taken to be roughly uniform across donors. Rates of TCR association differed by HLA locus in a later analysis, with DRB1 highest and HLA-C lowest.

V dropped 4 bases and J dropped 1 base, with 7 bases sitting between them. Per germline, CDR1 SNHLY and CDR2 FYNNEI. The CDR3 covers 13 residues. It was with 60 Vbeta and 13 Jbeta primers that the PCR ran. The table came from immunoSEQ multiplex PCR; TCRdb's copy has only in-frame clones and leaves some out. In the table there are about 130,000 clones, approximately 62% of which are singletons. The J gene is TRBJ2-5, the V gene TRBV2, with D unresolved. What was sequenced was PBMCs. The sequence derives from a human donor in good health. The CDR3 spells CASSASGQETQYF. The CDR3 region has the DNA TGTGCCAGCAGTGCGTCAGGCCAAGAGACCCAGTACTTC.